What follows are 17 T cell receptor beta chains derived from one specimen sequenced in a study of neurological immune-mediated disorders. TCRdb fed the 5' RACE reads into MiXCR, producing one record per CDR3 protein. The sample records some 30,000 distinct CDR3 sequences, approximately 16% being singletons. Time point described: technical triplicate 3. The sample consisted of CD4+ T cells from blood. The source is a female donor with HTLV-1-associated myelopathy (HAM/TSP).

The J gene is TRBJ2-5, the V gene TRBV7-2, with 7 bases identical to TRBD2. The ends lost 6 bases at V and 4 bases at J; junction bases unmatched: 5. The CDR3 totals 13 residues. Germline CDR1 is SGHTA and CDR2 is FQGNSA. The CDR3 region has the DNA TGTGCCAGCAGGACTAGCATGGGAGAGACCCAGTACTTC. Its translation: CASRTSMGETQYF.

Many counts were recorded for this clonotype. The J gene is TRBJ2-1, the V gene TRBV20-1; 13 positions agree with TRBD2. The CDR3 length is 17 residues. After removal of 1 base from V and 7 bases from J, the junction contained 10 bases not matched to a gene. Germline CDR1 reads DFQATT; CDR2 reads SNEGSKA (reference sequence). The CDR3 sequence is CSARVPGLAGFRNEQFF. The CDR3 bases are TGCAGTGCTAGAGTCCCGGGACTAGCGGGATTCAGAAATGAGCAGTTCTTC.

This clonotype is labeled medium-sized. The chain carries TRBV9 and TRBJ2-3; D gene unclear. Germline values: CDR1 SGDLS, CDR2 YYNGEE. This CDR3 spans 13 amino acids. V shed 0 bases and J shed 4 bases, with 6 bases lying between them. The CDR3 coding sequence is TGTGCCAGCAGCGTAGCTGAGCCAGATACGCAGTATTTT. Translation: CASSVAEPDTQYF.

Ten or more counts support this clonotype. The chain links TRBV20-1 to TRBJ2-2; a weak D match, TRBD2 (6 bases). CDR1 and CDR2 from the germline V gene are DFQATT and SNEGSKA (reference sequence). The V gene lost 6 bases and the J gene lost 4 bases, with 15 bases spanning the gap. The CDR3 is 14 amino acids. The CDR3 DNA reads as TGCAGTGCAAGTGGGGGGATGGGCACCGGGGAGCTGTTTTTT. This sequence encodes CSASGGMGTGELFF.

This clonotype showed up many times. The chain recombines TRBV20-1 with TRBJ2-3; 12 nucleotides agree with TRBD2. The germline CDR1 and CDR2 sequences are DFQATT and SNEGSKA (reference sequence). The CDR3 is 18 amino acids. The V and J ends lost 4 bases and 4 bases, in that order; junction bases with no gene match: 15. The CDR3 loop reads CSANPRTSGTKGPDTQYF. Here the CDR3 DNA reads TGCAGTGCTAACCCTCGGACTAGCGGGACTAAGGGACCAGATACGCAGTATTTT.

Regarding this clonotype: It is likely a read error, because the conserved phenylalanine at the end of the CDR3 is missing. V and J are TRBV20-1 and TRBJ2-4; TRBD1 matches at 9 bases. Trimming at V came to 0 bases and at J to 10 bases, leaving 4 bases not matched to a gene. Germline lookup yields CDR1 DFQATT and CDR2 SNEGSKA (reference sequence). This CDR3 region has 13 residues. Written as DNA, the CDR3 is TGCAGTGCTAGAGATCCGGGACAGGGAATTCAGTACTTA. Translated: CSARDPGQGIQYL.

There are many counts of this clonotype. J is TRBJ2-3 and V is TRBV29-1; 8 bases match TRBD2. CDR1 and CDR2 from the germline V gene are SQVTM and ANQGSEA. V shed 3 bases, J shed 1 base, and the junction held 12 bases outside the gene matches. CDR3 length equals 17 residues. The CDR3 spells CSVETRSGGGGTDTQYF. The CDR3 region has the DNA TGCAGCGTTGAGACTCGAAGCGGGGGAGGGGGCACAGATACGCAGTATTTT.

This clonotype was observed many times. The rearrangement links TRBV5-1 to TRBJ1-1; D gene uncertain. Trimming removed 1 base at V and 1 base at J, with 5 bases between. The germline gives CDR1 SGHRS, CDR2 YFSETQ. The CDR3 is made up of 13 amino acids. The DNA of the CDR3 is TGCGCCAGCAGCTTGACATCGAACACTGAAGCTTTCTTT. Residues: CASSLTSNTEAFF.

This clonotype was counted at least ten times. At one boundary the junction diverges from the germline segment, which might be a read error. V gene TRBV6-1 combines with J gene TRBJ1-2; no definite D call. The CDR3 contains 10 residues. Per the germline V gene, CDR1 is MNHNS and CDR2 is SASEGT. CDR3 in DNA: TGTGCCAGCAGGGAAGATGGCTACACCTTC. This sequence encodes CASREDGYTF.

This clonotype was recorded many times. The chain recombines TRBV28 with TRBJ1-1; weak D call: TRBD1 (5 bases). From germline, CDR1 is MDHEN and CDR2 SYDVKM. Trimming cost V 2 bases and J 4 bases, with 17 bases left between them. The CDR3 has 16 amino acids. The CDR3 bases are TGTGCCAGCAGTTTAGGGAGTCAGGGATGGGGCACTGAAGCTTTCTTT. Translation gives CASSLGSQGWGTEAFF.

There are many counts of this clonotype. The chain employs TRBV20-1 and TRBJ1-5, with a tentative D call TRBD1 (5 bases). With 6 bases removed from V and 4 bases from J, the gap between germline ends came to 13 bases. Germline CDR1 reads DFQATT; CDR2 reads SNEGSKA (reference sequence). This CDR3 has 13 amino acids. Written as DNA, the CDR3 is TGCAGTGCGAAGGCCCAGGGTAATCAGCCCCAGCATTTT. This sequence encodes CSAKAQGNQPQHF.

Worth noting for this clonotype: A junction boundary mismatches the germline segment, possibly from a read error. V usage is TRBV28 and J usage is TRBJ2-7; no clear D gene. This CDR3 contains 12 residues. Per the germline V gene, CDR1 is MDHEN and CDR2 is SYDVKM. CDR3 residues: CANSLLSYEQYF. The CDR3 nucleotides read TGTGCCAACAGTTTACTAAGCTACGAGCAGTACTTC. Supplemented by reference TRBV28 and TRBJ2-7, the full variable domain reads DVKVTQSSRYLVKRTGEKVFLECVQDMDHENMFWYRQDPGLGLRLIYFSYDVKMKEKGDIPEGYSVSREKKERFSLILESASTNQTSMYLCANSLLSYEQYFGPGTRLTVT.

This clonotype was seen repeatedly, ten times or more. The chain recombines TRBV4-2 with TRBJ2-1, with 13 bases aligning to TRBD2. Germline CDR1 LGHNA, CDR2 YNFKEQ. Trimming at V came to 4 bases and at J to 0 bases, leaving 9 bases not matched to a gene. The CDR3 loop spans 19 amino acids. The CDR3, as DNA: TGTGCCAGCAGCCCCTACGGACTAGCGGGAGTCCCCTCCTACAATGAGCAGTTCTTC. Protein product: CASSPYGLAGVPSYNEQFF.

The sample holds many counts of this clonotype. The chain joins TRBV7-9 to TRBJ2-1; 13 nucleotides match TRBD2. The germline V gene encodes CDR1 SEHNR and CDR2 FQNEAQ (reference sequence). CDR3 length: 18 amino acids. V shed 8 bases, J shed 9 bases, and the junction held 19 bases outside the gene matches. The CDR3 here is CASGGQGAFGTSGTEQFF. CDR3 coding DNA: TGTGCCAGCGGCGGACAGGGGGCTTTCGGGACTAGCGGGACTGAGCAGTTCTTC. The entire variable domain, with the rest obtained from reference TRBV7-9 and TRBJ2-1, is as follows: DTGVSQNPRHKITKRGQNVTFRCDPISEHNRLYWYRQTLGQGPEFLTYFQNEAQLEKSRLLSDRFSAERPKGSFSTLEIQRTEQGDSAMYLCASGGQGAFGTSGTEQFFGPGTRLTVL.

J is TRBJ1-5 and V is TRBV10-3; a weak D match, TRBD1 (5 bases). Trimming left V 7 bases short and J 0 bases short, with 10 bases between. Germline V CDR1 and CDR2: ENHRY, SYGVKD. The CDR3 covers 14 residues. DNA for the CDR3: TGTGCCATCACGGGGGACCCTAGCAATCAGCCCCAGCATTTT. Residues: CAITGDPSNQPQHF.

This clonotype came up many times. The rearrangement links TRBV4-2 to TRBJ2-3; 8 bases line up with TRBD2. Germline V lookup: CDR1 LGHNA, CDR2 YNFKEQ. V lost 1 base and J lost 0; bases outside the gene matches: 9. The CDR3 consists of 18 residues. The CDR3 coding sequence is TGTGCCAGCAGCCAAGTTCTCGGGGGGGGACGTAGCACAGATACGCAGTATTTT. Protein product: CASSQVLGGGRSTDTQYF.

This clonotype was observed many times. The J gene is TRBJ1-2, the V gene TRBV20-1, with TRBD1 identical over 11 bases. This CDR3 region has 12 residues. Germline V lookup: CDR1 DFQATT, CDR2 SNEGSKA (reference sequence). Trimming removed 1 base from V and 8 bases from J; junction bases left unmatched: 0. This CDR3 reads CSARGTGGGYTF. The CDR3 DNA is TGCAGTGCTAGAGGGACAGGGGGCGGCTACACCTTC.